The T cell receptor (beta chain) under discussion was sequenced for a study of blood T cell repertoires in COVID-19. Clones were read by immunoSEQ multiplex PCR, and TCRdb kept only the in-frame ones, dropping some. Among around 62,000 clones listed, 84% were seen once. Sequencing was done on a sample of peripheral blood. This clonotype was sampled from a man aged 50 to 59 with active COVID-19.

CDR3 amino acids: CATKTGIYNSPLHF. CDR3 nucleotides: TGTGCCACTAAGACGGGAATCTATAATTCACCCCTCCACTTT. The V call is TRBV19, the J call TRBJ1-6, with D uncertain. V was pared by 10 bases and J by 3 bases, with 13 bases between. Germline CDR1 and CDR2: LNHDA and SQIVND (reference sequence). The CDR3 runs to 14 residues.